Below, 28 T cell receptor beta chains from the same sample are listed, as sequenced in a study of T-cell reconstitution after alpha-beta-depleted transplantation in children. As it was prepared, the TCRbeta library received unique molecular identifiers. From the PCR reads, TCRdb called clonotypes with MiXCR, one entry per CDR3 protein. The sample consists of about 610,000 distinct CDR3 sequences, over 9.5% of them appearing once. Specimen: PBMCs from the stem cell graft donor, collected from the stem cell graft. The receptors originated from a human donor who donated a stem cell graft to a child with acute myeloid leukemia.

This clonotype was picked up many times. V gene TRBV9 combines with J gene TRBJ1-5; possible D gene TRBD1, 5 bases. The CDR3 has 15 residues. Germline CDR1 reads SGDLS; CDR2 reads YYNGEE. Trimming took off 5 bases at V and 3 bases at J, with 15 bases between the two ends. The CDR3 here is CASSEAGTPNQPQHF. CDR3 DNA: TGTGCCAGCAGTGAGGCAGGGACCCCCAATCAGCCCCAGCATTTT. The variable domain in full, completed from reference TRBV9 and TRBJ1-5, reads DSGVTQTPKHLITATGQRVTLRCSPRSGDLSVYWYQQSLDQGLQFLIQYYNGEERAKGNILERFSAQQFPDLHSELNLSSLELGDSALYFCASSEAGTPNQPQHFGDGTRLSIL.

V is TRBV5-1 and J is TRBJ2-1; tentatively, D is TRBD2 (5 bases). CDR1 and CDR2 from the germline V gene are SGHRS and YFSETQ. This CDR3 contains 16 residues. The ends were cut back, 4 bases at V and 8 bases at J, with 22 bases in the middle. The CDR3 reads CASSRGYSVSADEQFF. For the CDR3, the DNA is TGCGCCAGCAGCCGAGGGTACTCCGTATCTGCGGATGAGCAGTTCTTC.

This clonotype has a count of ten or more. The V and J genes are TRBV29-1 and TRBJ1-2; 7 bases are shared with TRBD1. V lost 0 bases, J lost 3 bases, and 1 base stayed unmatched. CDR1 and CDR2 (germline): SQVTM, ANQGSEA. This CDR3 comprises 13 residues. The CDR3 here is CSVEDRGDYGYTF. For the CDR3, the DNA is TGCAGCGTTGAAGACAGGGGGGACTATGGCTACACCTTC. The whole variable domain, remainder taken from reference TRBV29-1 and TRBJ1-2, is SAVISQKPSRDICQRGTSLTIQCQVDSQVTMMFWYRQQPGQSLTLIATANQGSEATYESGFVIDKFPISRPNLTFSTLTVSNMSPEDSSIYLCSVEDRGDYGYTFGSGTRLTVV.

This clonotype was counted many times. The chain recombines TRBV12-3 or TRBV12-4 with TRBJ2-3; D not certain. The CDR3 has 15 residues. Trimming left V 7 bases short and J 7 bases short, with 21 bases between. Here the CDR3 reads CASTQTGSFQNTQYF. For the CDR3, the DNA is TGTGCCAGCACCCAGACCGGCTCCTTTCAAAATACGCAGTATTTT.

This clonotype occurred a few times. This chain connects TRBV5-1 to TRBJ2-7; D perhaps matches TRBD1 (6 bases). This CDR3 has 13 amino acids. The V gene lost 4 bases and the J gene lost 3 bases, with 11 bases spanning the gap. CDR1 is SGHRS and CDR2 is YFSETQ in the germline V gene. CDR3 in amino acids: CASSPQGDYEQYF. CDR3 DNA sequence: TGCGCCAGCAGCCCACAGGGTGACTACGAGCAGTACTTC. Combining the CDR3 with reference TRBV5-1 and TRBJ2-7 gives the whole variable domain KAGVTQTPRYLIKTRGQQVTLSCSPISGHRSVSWYQQTPGQGLQFLFEYFSETQRNKGNFPGRFSGRQFSNSRSEMNVSTLELGDSALYLCASSPQGDYEQYFGPGTRLTVT.

This clonotype showed up many times. This rearrangement joins TRBV29-1 to TRBJ2-2; no definite D call. Trimming took off 6 bases at V and 5 bases at J, with 16 bases between the two ends. Per germline, CDR1 SQVTM and CDR2 ANQGSEA. This CDR3 has 14 residues. CDR3: CSVTVHVGTGELFF. In DNA, the CDR3 is TGCAGCGTGACGGTCCATGTTGGTACCGGGGAGCTGTTTTTT.

The chain has TRBV14 and TRBJ2-3; the match to TRBD2 covers 10 bases. CDR3 size: 19 residues. Germline V gene data show CDR1 as SGHDN and CDR2 as FVKESK. J gave up 2 bases and V 1 base, and 12 bases lay outside the gene matches. For the CDR3, the DNA is TGTGCCAGCAGCCAAGGAAGTAGGCTAGCGGGAGTCCACACAGATACGCAGTATTTT. It codes for CASSQGSRLAGVHTDTQYF.

A note on this clonotype: Since no conserved phenylalanine or tryptophan closes the CDR3, a read error is the likely cause. This chain links TRBV12-3 or TRBV12-4 with TRBJ1-1; the D is unclear. The CDR3 contains 14 residues. V was pared by 3 bases and J by 1 base, with 9 bases between. CDR3 in DNA: TGTGCCAGCAGTTTGGTCAGGACGAACACTGAAGCTTTCTAT. This codes for CASSLVRTNTEAFY.

The table lists this clonotype with many counts. V and J are TRBV28 and TRBJ1-1, with D unresolved. The V gene lost 7 bases and the J gene lost 3 bases, with 15 bases spanning the gap. Per the germline V gene, CDR1 is MDHEN and CDR2 is SYDVKM. The CDR3 is 14 amino acids. CDR3 sequence: CASIGRSRDTEAFF. CDR3 DNA sequence: TGTGCCAGCATAGGTCGATCTAGGGACACTGAAGCTTTCTTT.

This clonotype was recorded at least ten times. The V gene is TRBV5-6, the J gene TRBJ2-5, with D unclear. V lost 0 bases and J lost 1, with 13 bases in between. CDR3 length: 16 residues. Germline lookup yields CDR1 SGHDT and CDR2 YYEEEE. The CDR3 protein is CASSLAPSEFQETQYF. The DNA of the CDR3 is TGTGCCAGCAGCTTGGCCCCCTCAGAGTTCCAAGAGACCCAGTACTTC.

This clonotype has only a few counts. The rearrangement uses TRBV20-1 and TRBJ2-7; D perhaps matches TRBD1 (6 bases). V shed 7 bases and J shed 6 bases, with 22 bases lying between them. The CDR3 extends over 14 amino acids. Germline V gene data show CDR1 as DFQATT and CDR2 as SNEGSKA (reference sequence). Here the CDR3 reads CSGEGGPRPSEQYF. CDR3 coding DNA: TGCAGTGGAGAAGGGGGACCCCGCCCCAGCGAGCAGTACTTC.

The J gene is TRBJ1-1, the V gene TRBV11-2; no clear D. V was pared by 5 bases and J by 2 bases, with 9 bases between. This CDR3 spans 13 amino acids. Per germline, CDR1 SGHAT and CDR2 FQNNGV. CDR3 DNA sequence: TGTGCCAGCAGCATAGGTGTTAACACTGAAGCTTTCTTT. Protein sequence: CASSIGVNTEAFF.

This clonotype showed up just a few times. This rearrangement joins TRBV12-3 or TRBV12-4 to TRBJ2-3; 11 nucleotides agree with TRBD2. V lost 4 bases and J lost 2; bases outside the gene matches: 5. The CDR3 loop spans 16 amino acids. The DNA for the CDR3 is TGTGCCAGCAGTTCGGGACTAGCGGACCTCACAGATACGCAGTATTTT. Its translation is CASSSGLADLTDTQYF.

This clonotype was counted at least ten times. The chain carries TRBV10-3 and TRBJ2-7; 7 positions agree with TRBD1. The V gene's germline CDR1 is ENHRY and CDR2 SYGVKD. This CDR3 is built from 14 residues. Trimming removed 4 bases from V and 2 bases from J; junction bases left unmatched: 5. The CDR3 region has the DNA TGTGCCATCAGTGGGACAGGCACCCCCTACGAGCAGTACTTC. This gives the protein CAISGTGTPYEQYF.

The chain carries TRBV3-1 and TRBJ1-6, with 9 bases aligning to TRBD1. CDR3 length: 16 amino acids. Germline V CDR1 and CDR2: LGHDT, YNNKEL (reference sequence). Trimming at V came to 5 bases and at J to 9 bases, leaving 11 bases not matched to a gene. The CDR3 region has the DNA TGTGCCAGCAGCTTACGGACAGGGGAAGGTAGTTCACCCCTCCACTTT. Translating it yields CASSLRTGEGSSPLHF.

The chain carries TRBV29-1 and TRBJ2-3; the match to TRBD1 covers 7 bases. The V and J ends lost 6 bases and 5 bases, in that order; junction bases with no gene match: 11. CDR3 length equals 14 residues. Germline V CDR1 and CDR2: SQVTM, ANQGSEA. CDR3 sequence: CSVRAVGGQDTQYF. The CDR3 DNA sequence: TGCAGCGTCCGGGCCGTAGGGGGCCAAGATACGCAGTATTTT.

The genes are TRBV5-6 and TRBJ2-1; D might be TRBD2 (5 bases). The CDR3 extends over 14 amino acids. V shed 2 bases and J shed 4 bases, with 10 bases lying between them. Germline CDR1 SGHDT, CDR2 YYEEEE. CDR3 nucleotides: TGTGCCAGCAGCTTCCGGCGGAGGTACAATGAGCAGTTCTTC. The encoded protein is CASSFRRRYNEQFF.

The chain joins TRBV29-1 to TRBJ2-2; TRBD2 aligns across 8 bases. V lost 0 bases to trimming and J lost 5 bases; unmatched junction nucleotides: 5. Germline CDR1 reads SQVTM; CDR2 reads ANQGSEA. The CDR3 is 15 residues long. The CDR3 sequence: CSVEERTSLTGELFF. CDR3 DNA sequence: TGCAGCGTTGAAGAGAGGACTAGCCTTACCGGGGAGCTGTTTTTT.

This clonotype has a handful of counts. The genes are TRBV12-3 or TRBV12-4 and TRBJ2-1, with a tentative D call TRBD2 (6 bases). The CDR3 has 15 amino acids. Trimming stripped 4 bases from V and 0 bases from J, with 10 bases between. The DNA for the CDR3 is TGTGCCAGCAGTTCAGCGGGCCCCTCCTACAATGAGCAGTTCTTC. Amino acids: CASSSAGPSYNEQFF.

The chain joins TRBV19 to TRBJ1-1; 10 nucleotides agree with TRBD1. The CDR3 has 12 residues. CDR1 is LNHDA, CDR2 SQIVND, per germline (reference sequence). With 8 bases clipped from V and 6 bases from J, the junction kept 3 bases outside the gene matches. The CDR3 DNA follows: TGTGCCAGTCGACAGGGGGCCTCTGAAGCTTTCTTT. This codes for CASRQGASEAFF.

The chain uses TRBV6-2 or TRBV6-3 and TRBJ1-1, with TRBD1 matching over 7 bases. This CDR3 comprises 15 residues. CDR1 is MNHEY, CDR2 SVGEGT, per germline. Trimming cost V 5 bases and J 3 bases; bases outside gene matches: 9. The CDR3 spells CASSKGGLRDTEAFF. In nucleotides, the CDR3 is TGTGCCAGCAGTAAAGGGGGCCTGAGGGACACTGAAGCTTTCTTT.

The chain carries TRBV7-9 and TRBJ2-1; 10 bases fit TRBD2. The V and J ends lost 5 bases and 11 bases, in that order; junction bases with no gene match: 12. The length of the CDR3 is 15 residues. Looked up from germline, CDR1 is SEHNR and CDR2 is FQNEAQ (reference sequence). As DNA, the CDR3 is TGTGCCAGCAGCCCCCTCTGGGTAGCGGGAGGAAAGCAGTTCTTC. Protein sequence: CASSPLWVAGGKQFF.

The chain carries TRBV5-1 and TRBJ2-5, with D unclear. The V end lost 7 bases, the J end lost 5 bases, and 12 bases lay between the germline ends. This CDR3 is built from 12 residues. The germline V gene encodes CDR1 SGHRS and CDR2 YFSETQ. This CDR3 is CASGQVMETQYF. CDR3 coding DNA: TGCGCCAGCGGGCAGGTAATGGAGACCCAGTACTTC.

This sequence joins TRBV20-1 and TRBJ1-6, with TRBD1 matching 11 bases. The length of the CDR3 is 15 residues. Germline CDR1 reads DFQATT; CDR2 reads SNEGSKA (reference sequence). V trimming: 1 base; J trimming: 9 bases; junction bases outside the gene matches: 5. The CDR3 coding sequence is TGCAGTGCTAGAGTAGGGACAGGGGGAGGTTCACCCCTCCACTTT. Its translation: CSARVGTGGGSPLHF.

The chain carries TRBV29-1 and TRBJ1-1, with D maybe TRBD1 (5 bases). CDR3 length equals 12 residues. Germline V gene data show CDR1 as SQVTM and CDR2 as ANQGSEA. Trimming pared 4 bases from V and 11 bases from J, leaving 17 bases between. The CDR3 reads CSVGGWGPEAFF. The DNA for the CDR3 is TGCAGCGTTGGTGGTTGGGGACCAGAGGCTTTCTTT.

This clonotype was seen many times. The chain links TRBV7-2 to TRBJ2-2; no reliable D call. The CDR3 has 15 residues. Trimming pared 7 bases from V and 0 bases from J, leaving 12 bases between. Germline loops: CDR1 SGHTA, CDR2 FQGNSA. The DNA for the CDR3 is TGTGCCAGCATCTACCGGGCTCCGAACACCGGGGAGCTGTTTTTT. Translated, it gives CASIYRAPNTGELFF.

The V and J genes are TRBV15 and TRBJ2-1, with 9 bases that match TRBD2. The CDR3 is 14 residues long. V lost 9 bases to trimming and J lost 0 bases; unmatched junction nucleotides: 3. Looked up from germline, CDR1 is LNHNV and CDR2 is YYDKDF (reference sequence). The CDR3 nucleotides read TGTGCCACATATAGCGGGAGCTCCTACAATGAGCAGTTCTTC. This gives the protein CATYSGSSYNEQFF.

This clonotype has ten or more counts. The chain employs TRBV20-1 and TRBJ1-2; D call uncertain. Germline CDR1 is DFQATT and CDR2 is SNEGSKA (reference sequence). V was cut by 0 bases and J by 3 bases, with 2 bases left in between. This CDR3 comprises 11 residues. CDR3 nucleotides: TGCAGTGCTAGAGACGACTATGGCTACACCTTC. Amino acid sequence: CSARDDYGYTF.